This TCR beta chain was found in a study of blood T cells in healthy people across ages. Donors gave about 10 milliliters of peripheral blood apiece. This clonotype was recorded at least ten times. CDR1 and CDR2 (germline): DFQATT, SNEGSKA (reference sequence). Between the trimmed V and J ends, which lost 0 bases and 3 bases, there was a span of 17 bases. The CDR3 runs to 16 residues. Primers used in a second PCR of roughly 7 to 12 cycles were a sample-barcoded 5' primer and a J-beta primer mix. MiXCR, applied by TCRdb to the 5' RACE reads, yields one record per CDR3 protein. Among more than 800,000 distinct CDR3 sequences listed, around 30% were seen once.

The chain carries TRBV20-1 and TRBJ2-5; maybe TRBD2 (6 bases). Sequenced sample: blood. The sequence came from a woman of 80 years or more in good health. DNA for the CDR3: TGCAGTGCTAGAGATCCCGGCGGGGCGGCCAAAGAGACCCAGTACTTC. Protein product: CSARDPGGAAKETQYF.